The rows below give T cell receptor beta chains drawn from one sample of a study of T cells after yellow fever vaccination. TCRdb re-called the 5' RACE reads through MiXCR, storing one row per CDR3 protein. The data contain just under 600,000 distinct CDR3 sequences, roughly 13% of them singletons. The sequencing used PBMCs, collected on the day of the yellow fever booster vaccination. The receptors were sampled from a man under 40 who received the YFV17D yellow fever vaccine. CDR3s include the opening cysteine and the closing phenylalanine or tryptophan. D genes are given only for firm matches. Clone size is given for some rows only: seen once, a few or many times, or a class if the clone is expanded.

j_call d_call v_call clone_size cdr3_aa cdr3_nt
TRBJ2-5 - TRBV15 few CATSWGRQETQYF TGTGCCACCAGCTGGGGTCGTCAAGAGACCCAGTACTTC
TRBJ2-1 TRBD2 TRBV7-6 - CASSLKALFGGRNEQFF TGTGCCAGCAGCTTAAAGGCCCTCTTCGGGGGGAGGAATGAGCAGTTCTTC
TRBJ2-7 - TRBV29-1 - CSAQSGDNYEQYF TGCAGCGCTCAGTCAGGGGACAACTACGAGCAGTACTTC
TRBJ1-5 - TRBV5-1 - CASSLDGTNQPQHF TGCGCCAGCAGCTTGGACGGAACCAATCAGCCCCAGCATTTT
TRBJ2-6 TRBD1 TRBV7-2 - CASSSDRVGANVLTF TGTGCCAGCAGCAGTGACAGGGTTGGGGCCAACGTCCTGACTTTC
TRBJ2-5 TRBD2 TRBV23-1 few CASRVTSGDQETQYF TGCGCCAGCAGAGTTACTAGCGGAGACCAAGAGACCCAGTACTTC
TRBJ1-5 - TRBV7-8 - CASSFEGVQPQHF TGTGCCAGCAGCTTCGAGGGGGTTCAGCCCCAGCATTTT
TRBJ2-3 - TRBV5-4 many CASSLDSSTDTQYF TGTGCCAGCAGCTTGGACAGCAGCACAGATACGCAGTATTTT
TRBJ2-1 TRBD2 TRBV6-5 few CASSYGGVAYNEQFF TGTGCCAGCAGTTACGGGGGGGTAGCCTACAATGAGCAGTTCTTC
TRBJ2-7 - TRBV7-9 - CASSLAGVIGQYF TGTGCCAGCAGCTTAGCGGGAGTCATAGGGCAGTACTTC
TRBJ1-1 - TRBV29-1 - CSVSTTPRTEAFF TGCAGCGTGTCTACGACCCCGAGGACTGAAGCTTTCTTT
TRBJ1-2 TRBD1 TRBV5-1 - CASSVDRRMTF TGCGCCAGCAGCGTGGACAGGCGAATGACCTTC
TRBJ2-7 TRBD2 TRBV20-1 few CSATRTSVVYEQYF TGCAGTGCAACTCGGACTAGCGTAGTCTACGAGCAGTACTTC
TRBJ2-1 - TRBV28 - CASSPHSGTRPRDEQFF TGTGCCAGCAGTCCCCACTCCGGGACCCGCCCCCGGGATGAGCAGTTCTTC
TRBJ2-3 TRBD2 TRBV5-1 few CASSAHPGLAVADTQYF TGCGCCAGCAGCGCACACCCGGGACTAGCTGTCGCAGATACGCAGTATTTT
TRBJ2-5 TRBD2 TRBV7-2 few CASSSRLAGWETQYF TGTGCCAGCAGCTCAAGACTAGCGGGTTGGGAGACCCAGTACTTC
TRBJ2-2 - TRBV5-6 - CASSPEGHGGSNTGELFF TGTGCCAGCAGCCCAGAAGGGCATGGGGGATCGAACACCGGGGAGCTGTTTTTT
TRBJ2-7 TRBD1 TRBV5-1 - CASSLQGQRVAEQYF TGCGCCAGCAGCTTGCAGGGACAGAGAGTAGCCGAGCAGTACTTC
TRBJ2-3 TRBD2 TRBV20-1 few CSASFIAGVGVADTQYF TGCAGTGCTAGTTTTATAGCGGGAGTGGGGGTGGCAGATACGCAGTATTTT
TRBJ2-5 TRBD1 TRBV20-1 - CSAHRTGLGETQYF TGCAGTGCTCATCGGACAGGGTTAGGGGAGACCCAGTACTTC